This record covers a single T cell receptor (beta chain). Its antigen remains unidentified. The data derive from a study of PD-1 blockade in classical Hodgkin lymphoma. The study, taken as a whole, reports: Newly diagnosed patients reportedly had lower baseline TCR diversity than healthy donors.

Germline CDR1 reads MNHEY; CDR2 reads SVGAGI. V was shortened by 7 bases and J by 1 base, with 16 bases between the two germline ends. CDR3 size: 15 residues. Exposure to brentuximab vedotin varied, and each patient had relapsed following autologous stem cell transplantation. Sequencing was performed with immunoSEQ multiplex PCR; in TCRdb, only in-frame clones are kept and a portion is missing. The repertoire holds approximately 50,000 clones, around 75% seen once, with about 15% in the top ten. This TCR was recovered from a human donor with classical Hodgkin lymphoma. The sample consisted of peripheral blood mononuclear cells (PBMCs), taken before the second cycle of nivolumab. V usage is TRBV6-5 and J usage is TRBJ1-1; TRBD1 is a possible D gene (5 bases). The CDR3, as DNA: TGTGCCAGCAACGAGGGGAGAATAGCGAACACTGAAGCTTTCTTT. Encoded protein: CASNEGRIANTEAFF.